This T cell receptor beta chain came from a study of blood T cell repertoires in COVID-19. Profiling relied on immunoSEQ multiplex PCR, and the TCRdb table lists in-frame clones only, not all of them. The sample has about 280,000 clones, 87% seen once. The receptor's source is a woman aged 40 to 50 who had recovered from COVID-19. Sequenced input: PBMCs or T cells enriched from blood (not recorded which).

The CDR3 loop reads CASSPPRSSNQPQHF. The CDR3 DNA follows: TGTGCCAGCAGCCCCCCCCGTTCCAGCAATCAGCCCCAGCATTTT. The chain links TRBV28 to TRBJ1-5; no clear D. Germline V gene lookup returns CDR1 MDHEN and CDR2 SYDVKM. With 6 bases removed from V and 1 base from J, the gap between germline ends came to 13 bases. This CDR3 spans 15 amino acids.